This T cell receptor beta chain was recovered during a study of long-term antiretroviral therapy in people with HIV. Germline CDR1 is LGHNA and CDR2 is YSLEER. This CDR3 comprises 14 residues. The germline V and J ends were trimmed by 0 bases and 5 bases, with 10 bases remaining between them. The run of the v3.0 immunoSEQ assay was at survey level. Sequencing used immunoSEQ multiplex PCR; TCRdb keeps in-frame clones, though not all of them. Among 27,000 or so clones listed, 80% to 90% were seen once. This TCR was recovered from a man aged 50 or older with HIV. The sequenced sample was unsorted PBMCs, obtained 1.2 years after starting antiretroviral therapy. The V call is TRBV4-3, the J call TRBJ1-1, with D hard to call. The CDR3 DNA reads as TGCGCCAGCAGCCAAGATGTAGGCGGGACTGAAGCTTTCTTT. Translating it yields CASSQDVGGTEAFF.